This entry is about one T cell receptor (beta chain). The antigen is unknown. The CDR3 sequence is 13 residues long. CDR1 is SGHVS, CDR2 FNYEAQ, per germline. Trimming cost V 5 bases and J 1 base, with 8 bases left between them. Exclusion of a patient followed from autoimmune disease history or systemic immunosuppression. The data were taken from a study of OX40 agonist ivuxolimab in advanced cancers. General observations from the study: In a subset of nonresponders, normalized T-cell clonal expansion was also low. Clonal expansion was seen in CD4+ and CD8+ blood T cells by week 6 at 0.1 to 3.0 mg/kg. With doses of 0.1-3.0 mg/kg, partial responders showed among the lowest clonal expansion.

The table came from immunoSEQ multiplex PCR; TCRdb's copy has only in-frame clones and leaves some out. The sample shows approximately 57,000 clones, around four fifths of them seen only once. The origin of this receptor is an adult with an advanced solid tumor such as melanoma, head and neck, liver or kidney cancer. The chain carries TRBV7-6 and TRBJ2-5; no definite D call. This material consisted of CD4+ or CD8+ T cells sorted from blood, taken in a trial of the OX40 agonist ivuxolimab. In nucleotides, the CDR3 is TGTGCCAGCAGCCTTCGGCCCCAAGAGACCCAGTACTTC. This sequence encodes CASSLRPQETQYF.